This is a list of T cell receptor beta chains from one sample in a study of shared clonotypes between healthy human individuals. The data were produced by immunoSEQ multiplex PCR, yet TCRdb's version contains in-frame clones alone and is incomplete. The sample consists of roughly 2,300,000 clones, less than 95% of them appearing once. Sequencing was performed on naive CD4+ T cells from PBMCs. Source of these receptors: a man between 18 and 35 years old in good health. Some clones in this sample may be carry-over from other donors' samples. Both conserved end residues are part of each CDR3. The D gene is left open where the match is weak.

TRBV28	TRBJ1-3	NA	CASSLDSTRNTIYF
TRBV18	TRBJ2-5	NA	CASSRGTQETQYF
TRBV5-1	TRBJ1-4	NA	CASSTTRGSGEKLFF
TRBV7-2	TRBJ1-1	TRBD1	CASSFETGGAGTEAFF
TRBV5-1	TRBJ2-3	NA	CASSLGAATDTQYF
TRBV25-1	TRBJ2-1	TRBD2	CASSEASGLPFVEQFF
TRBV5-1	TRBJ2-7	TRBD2	CASRPSLAGPYEQYF
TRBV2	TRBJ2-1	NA	CASSVVDYNEQFF
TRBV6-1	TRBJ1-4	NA	CASSRLIDNEKLFF
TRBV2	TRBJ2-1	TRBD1	CASSSTGTVTYNEQFF
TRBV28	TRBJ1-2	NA	CASNRGRTNYGYTF
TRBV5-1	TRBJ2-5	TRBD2	CASTLGVSGSETQYF
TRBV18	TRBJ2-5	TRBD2	CASSPGLAGILQETQYF
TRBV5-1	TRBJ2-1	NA	CASSLRRRDYNEQFF
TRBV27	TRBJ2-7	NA	CASSLRERSYEQYF
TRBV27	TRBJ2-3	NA	CASTSWGDTQYF
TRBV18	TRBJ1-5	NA	CASSPKTEGAQHF
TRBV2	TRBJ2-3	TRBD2	CASSGTSGYTDTQYF
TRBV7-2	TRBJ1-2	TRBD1	CASSISGTGGGYTF
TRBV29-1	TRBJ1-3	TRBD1	CSSGQGDTIYF
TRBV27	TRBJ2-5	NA	CASSLSPIASAQETQYF
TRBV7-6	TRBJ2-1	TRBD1	CASSPQTGSYNEQFF
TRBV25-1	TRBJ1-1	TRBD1	CASSDSRGHNTEAFF
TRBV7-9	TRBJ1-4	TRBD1	CASSLVGQGSPNEKLFF
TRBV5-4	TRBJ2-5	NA	CASSLRRRIETQYF
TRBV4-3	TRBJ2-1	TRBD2	CASSQVSGSSYNEQFF
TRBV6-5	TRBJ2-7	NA	CASSYRAGTYEQYF
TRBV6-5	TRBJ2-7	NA	CASSYSSGGLYEQYF
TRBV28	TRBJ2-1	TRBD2	CASASGRYEQFF
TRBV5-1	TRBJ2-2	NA	CASSSPPAGFGGELFF